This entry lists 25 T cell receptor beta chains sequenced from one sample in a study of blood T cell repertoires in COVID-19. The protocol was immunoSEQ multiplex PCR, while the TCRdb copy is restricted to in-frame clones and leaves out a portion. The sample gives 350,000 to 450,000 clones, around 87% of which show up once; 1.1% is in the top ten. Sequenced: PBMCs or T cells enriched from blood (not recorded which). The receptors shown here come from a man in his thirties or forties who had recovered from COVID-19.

CDR3 coding DNA: TGTGCCAGCAGGAGGAGGGGAAGCGGCTACACCTTC. Its translation is CASRRRGSGYTF. This chain links TRBV6-5 with TRBJ1-2; tentative D call: TRBD1 (5 bases). Germline CDR1 is MNHEY and CDR2 is SVGAGI. The CDR3 consists of 12 residues. V shed 6 bases and J shed 8 bases, with 13 bases lying between them.

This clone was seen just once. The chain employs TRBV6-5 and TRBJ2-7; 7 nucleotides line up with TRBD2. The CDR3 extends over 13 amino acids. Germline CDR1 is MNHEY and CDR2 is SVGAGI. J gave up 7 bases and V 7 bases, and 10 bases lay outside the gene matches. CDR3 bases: TGTGCCAGCACCCTAGCGGAAATTACGGAGCAGTACTTC. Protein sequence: CASTLAEITEQYF.

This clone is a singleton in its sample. The CDR3 protein is CASTKEGQETQYF. The CDR3 coding sequence is TGTGCCAGTACCAAGGAGGGCCAGGAGACCCAGTACTTC. The chain carries TRBV19 and TRBJ2-5, with D possibly matching TRBD2 (6 bases). The V end lost 7 bases, the J end lost 5 bases, and 14 bases lay between the germline ends. The germline V gene encodes CDR1 LNHDA and CDR2 SQIVND (reference sequence). This CDR3 comprises 13 residues.

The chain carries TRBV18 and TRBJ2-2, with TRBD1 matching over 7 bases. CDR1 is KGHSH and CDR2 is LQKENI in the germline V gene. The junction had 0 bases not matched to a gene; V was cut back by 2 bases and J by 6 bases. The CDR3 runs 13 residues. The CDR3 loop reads CASSPDRAGELFF. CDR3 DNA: TGTGCCAGCTCACCAGACAGGGCCGGGGAGCTGTTTTTT.

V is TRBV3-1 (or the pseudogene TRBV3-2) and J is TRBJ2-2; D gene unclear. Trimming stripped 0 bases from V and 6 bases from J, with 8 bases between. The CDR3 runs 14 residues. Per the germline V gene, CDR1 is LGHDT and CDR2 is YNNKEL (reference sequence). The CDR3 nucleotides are TGTGCCAGCAGCCAAGATTTAGTGGCCGGGGAGCTGTTTTTT. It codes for CASSQDLVAGELFF.

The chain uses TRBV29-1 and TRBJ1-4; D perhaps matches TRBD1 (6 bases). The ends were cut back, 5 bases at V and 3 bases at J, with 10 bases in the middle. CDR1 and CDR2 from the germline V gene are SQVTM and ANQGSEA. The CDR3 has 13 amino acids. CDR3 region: CSVPGVANEKLFF. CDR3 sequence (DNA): TGCAGCGTTCCAGGGGTAGCTAATGAAAAACTGTTTTTT.

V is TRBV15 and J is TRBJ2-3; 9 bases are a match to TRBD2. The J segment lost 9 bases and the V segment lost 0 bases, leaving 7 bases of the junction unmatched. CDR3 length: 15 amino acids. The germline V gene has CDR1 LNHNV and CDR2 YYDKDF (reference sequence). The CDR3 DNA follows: TGTGCCACCAGCAGAGATCTAGCGGGATCCATCACGCAGTATTTT. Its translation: CATSRDLAGSITQYF. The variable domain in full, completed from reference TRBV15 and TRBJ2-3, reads DAMVIQNPRYQVTQFGKPVTLSCSQTLNHNVMYWYQQKSSQAPKLLFHYYDKDFNNEADTPDNFQSRRPNTSFCFLDIRSPGLGDTAMYLCATSRDLAGSITQYFGPGTRLTVL.

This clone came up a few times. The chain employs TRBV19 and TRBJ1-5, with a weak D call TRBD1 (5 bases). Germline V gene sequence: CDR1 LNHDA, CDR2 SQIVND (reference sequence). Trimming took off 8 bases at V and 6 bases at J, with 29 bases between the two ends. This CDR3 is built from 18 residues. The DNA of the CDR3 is TGTGCCAGTTCAGTGGGGGGGTTTCGTGCTGCGGATGTTCAGCCCCAGCATTTT. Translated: CASSVGGFRAADVQPQHF.

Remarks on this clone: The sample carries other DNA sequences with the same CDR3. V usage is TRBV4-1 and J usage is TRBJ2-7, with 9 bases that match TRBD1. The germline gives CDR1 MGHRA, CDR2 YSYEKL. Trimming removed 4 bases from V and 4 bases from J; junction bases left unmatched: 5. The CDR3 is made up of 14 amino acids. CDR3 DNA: TGCGCCAGCAGCCCCCCGGGACAGGGTTACGAGCAGTACTTC. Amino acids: CASSPPGQGYEQYF.

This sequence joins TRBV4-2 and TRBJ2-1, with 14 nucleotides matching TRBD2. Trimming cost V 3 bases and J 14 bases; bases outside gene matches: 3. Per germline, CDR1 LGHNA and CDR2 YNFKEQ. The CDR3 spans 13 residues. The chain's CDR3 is CASSQGLAGVKFF. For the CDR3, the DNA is TGTGCCAGCAGCCAGGGACTAGCGGGAGTTAAGTTCTTC.

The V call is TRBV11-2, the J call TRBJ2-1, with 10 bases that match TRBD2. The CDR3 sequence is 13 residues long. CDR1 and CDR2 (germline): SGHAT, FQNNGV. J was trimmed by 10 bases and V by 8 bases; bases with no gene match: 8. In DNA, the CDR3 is TGTGCCAGCTCTACTAGCGGGAAATACGAGCAGTTCTTC. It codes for CASSTSGKYEQFF. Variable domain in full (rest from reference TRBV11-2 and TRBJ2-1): EAGVAQSPRYKIIEKRQSVAFWCNPISGHATLYWYQQILGQGPKLLIQFQNNGVVDDSQLPKDRFSAERLKGVDSTLKIQPAKLEDSAVYLCASSTSGKYEQFFGPGTRLTVL.

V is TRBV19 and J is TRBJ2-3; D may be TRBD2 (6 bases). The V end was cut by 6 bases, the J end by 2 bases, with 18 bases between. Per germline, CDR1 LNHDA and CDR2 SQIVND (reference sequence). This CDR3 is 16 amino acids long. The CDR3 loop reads CASRTTGGLNTDTQYF. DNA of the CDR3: TGTGCCAGTAGAACCACCGGGGGACTTAACACAGATACGCAGTATTTT.

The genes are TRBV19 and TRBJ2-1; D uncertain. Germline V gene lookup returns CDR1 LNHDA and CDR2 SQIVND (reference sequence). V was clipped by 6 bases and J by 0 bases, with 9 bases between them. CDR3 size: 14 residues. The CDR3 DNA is TGTGCCAGTAGGTCCCCGAGCTCCTACAATGAGCAGTTCTTC. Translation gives CASRSPSSYNEQFF.

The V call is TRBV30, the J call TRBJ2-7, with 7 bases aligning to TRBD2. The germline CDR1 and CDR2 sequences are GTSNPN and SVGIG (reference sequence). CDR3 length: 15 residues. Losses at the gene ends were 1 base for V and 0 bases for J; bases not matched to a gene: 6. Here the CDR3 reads CAWSGSGTLSYEQYF. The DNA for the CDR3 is TGTGCCTGGAGTGGAAGCGGGACGCTCTCCTACGAGCAGTACTTC. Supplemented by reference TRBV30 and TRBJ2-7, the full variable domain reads SQTIHQWPATLVQPVGSPLSLECTVEGTSNPNLYWYRQAAGRGLQLLFYSVGIGQISSEVPQNLSASRPQDRQFILSSKKLLLSDSGFYLCAWSGSGTLSYEQYFGPGTRLTVT.

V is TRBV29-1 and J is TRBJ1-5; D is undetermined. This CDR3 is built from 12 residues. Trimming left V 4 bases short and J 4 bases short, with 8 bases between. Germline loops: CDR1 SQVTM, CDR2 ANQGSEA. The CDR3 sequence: CSVVTGNQPQHF. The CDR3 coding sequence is TGCAGCGTTGTGACCGGGAATCAGCCCCAGCATTTT.

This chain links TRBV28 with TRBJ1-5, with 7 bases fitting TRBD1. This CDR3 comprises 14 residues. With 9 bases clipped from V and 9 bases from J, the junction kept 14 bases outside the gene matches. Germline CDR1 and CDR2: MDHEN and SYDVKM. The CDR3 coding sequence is TGTGCCAGTCAAGGGGGACAGCCCCGGAGGCCCCAGCATTTT. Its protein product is CASQGGQPRRPQHF.

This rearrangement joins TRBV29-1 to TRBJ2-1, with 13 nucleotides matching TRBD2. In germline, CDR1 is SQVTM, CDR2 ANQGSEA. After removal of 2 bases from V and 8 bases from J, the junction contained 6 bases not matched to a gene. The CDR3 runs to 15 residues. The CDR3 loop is CSVENGLAGAYEQFF. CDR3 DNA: TGCAGCGTTGAAAACGGACTAGCGGGAGCCTATGAGCAGTTCTTC.

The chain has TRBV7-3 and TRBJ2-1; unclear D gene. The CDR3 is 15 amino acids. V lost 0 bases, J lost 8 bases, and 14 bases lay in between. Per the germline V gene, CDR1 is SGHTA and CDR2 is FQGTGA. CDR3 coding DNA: TGTGCCAGCAGCTTAACTAGCCAAGTAGGCCATGAGCAGTTCTTC. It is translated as CASSLTSQVGHEQFF. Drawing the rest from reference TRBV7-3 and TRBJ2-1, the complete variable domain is GAGVSQTPSNKVTEKGKYVELRCDPISGHTALYWYRQSLGQGPEFLIYFQGTGAADDSGLPNDRFFAVRPEGSVSTLKIQRTERGDSAVYLCASSLTSQVGHEQFFGPGTRLTVL.

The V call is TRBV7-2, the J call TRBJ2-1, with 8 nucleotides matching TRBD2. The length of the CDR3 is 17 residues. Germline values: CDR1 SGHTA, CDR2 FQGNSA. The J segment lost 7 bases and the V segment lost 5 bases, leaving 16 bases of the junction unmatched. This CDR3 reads CASSPVRGSGLGNEQFF. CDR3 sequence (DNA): TGTGCCAGCAGCCCAGTTCGCGGGTCGGGACTAGGAAATGAGCAGTTCTTC. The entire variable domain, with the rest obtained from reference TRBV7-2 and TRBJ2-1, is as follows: GAGVSQSPSNKVTEKGKDVELRCDPISGHTALYWYRQSLGQGLEFLIYFQGNSAPDKSGLPSDRFSAERTGGSVSTLTIQRTQQEDSAVYLCASSPVRGSGLGNEQFFGPGTRLTVL.

The CDR3 protein is CASSQEKSGTEAFF. The CDR3 bases are TGTGCCAGCTCACAGGAAAAGTCGGGGACTGAAGCTTTCTTT. This rearrangement joins TRBV18 to TRBJ1-1; no clear D. CDR1 is KGHSH and CDR2 is LQKENI in the germline V gene. V was clipped by 4 bases and J by 5 bases, with 14 bases between them. The CDR3 spans 14 residues. Supplemented by reference TRBV18 and TRBJ1-1, the full variable domain reads NAGVMQNPRHLVRRRGQEARLRCSPMKGHSHVYWYRQLPEEGLKFMVYLQKENIIDESGMPKERFSAEFPKEGPSILRIQQVVRGDSAAYFCASSQEKSGTEAFFGQGTRLTVV.

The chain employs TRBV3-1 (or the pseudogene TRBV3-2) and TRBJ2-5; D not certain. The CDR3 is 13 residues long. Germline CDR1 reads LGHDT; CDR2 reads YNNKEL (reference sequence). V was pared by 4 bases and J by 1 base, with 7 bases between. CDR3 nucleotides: TGTGCCAGCAGCCGAAACAGCCAAGAGACCCAGTACTTC. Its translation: CASSRNSQETQYF.

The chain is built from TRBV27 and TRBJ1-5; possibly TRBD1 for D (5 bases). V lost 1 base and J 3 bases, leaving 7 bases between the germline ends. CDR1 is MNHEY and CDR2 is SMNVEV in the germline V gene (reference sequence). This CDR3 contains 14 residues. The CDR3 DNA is TGTGCCAGCAGTTTATTAGGGGTCAATCAGCCCCAGCATTTT. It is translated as CASSLLGVNQPQHF.

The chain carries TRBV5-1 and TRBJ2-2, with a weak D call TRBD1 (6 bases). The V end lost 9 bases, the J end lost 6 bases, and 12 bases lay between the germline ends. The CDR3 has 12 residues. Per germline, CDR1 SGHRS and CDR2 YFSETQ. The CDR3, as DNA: TGCGCCACCAGAGGGGGTTCCGGGGAGCTGTTTTTT. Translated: CATRGGSGELFF.

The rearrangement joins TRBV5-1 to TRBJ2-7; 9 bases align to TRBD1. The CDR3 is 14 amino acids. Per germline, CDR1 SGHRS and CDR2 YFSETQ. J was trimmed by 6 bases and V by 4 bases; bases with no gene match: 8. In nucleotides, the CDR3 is TGCGCCAGCAGCCCAGGGGACAGGGTTTCCGAGCAGTACTTC. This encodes CASSPGDRVSEQYF.

CDR3 in amino acids: CASSLSPPGQAVQETQYF. Here the CDR3 DNA reads TGTGCCAGCAGTTTATCCCCTCCGGGACAGGCCGTGCAAGAGACCCAGTACTTC. The rearrangement joins TRBV28 to TRBJ2-5; 8 bases are a match to TRBD1. Germline CDR1 MDHEN, CDR2 SYDVKM. The V gene end was trimmed by 1 base and the J gene end by 2 bases; junction bases not matched to a gene: 12. The CDR3 has 18 residues. Looking up the rest from reference TRBV28 and TRBJ2-5 gives the full variable domain: DVKVTQSSRYLVKRTGEKVFLECVQDMDHENMFWYRQDPGLGLRLIYFSYDVKMKEKGDIPEGYSVSREKKERFSLILESASTNQTSMYLCASSLSPPGQAVQETQYFGPGTRLLVL.